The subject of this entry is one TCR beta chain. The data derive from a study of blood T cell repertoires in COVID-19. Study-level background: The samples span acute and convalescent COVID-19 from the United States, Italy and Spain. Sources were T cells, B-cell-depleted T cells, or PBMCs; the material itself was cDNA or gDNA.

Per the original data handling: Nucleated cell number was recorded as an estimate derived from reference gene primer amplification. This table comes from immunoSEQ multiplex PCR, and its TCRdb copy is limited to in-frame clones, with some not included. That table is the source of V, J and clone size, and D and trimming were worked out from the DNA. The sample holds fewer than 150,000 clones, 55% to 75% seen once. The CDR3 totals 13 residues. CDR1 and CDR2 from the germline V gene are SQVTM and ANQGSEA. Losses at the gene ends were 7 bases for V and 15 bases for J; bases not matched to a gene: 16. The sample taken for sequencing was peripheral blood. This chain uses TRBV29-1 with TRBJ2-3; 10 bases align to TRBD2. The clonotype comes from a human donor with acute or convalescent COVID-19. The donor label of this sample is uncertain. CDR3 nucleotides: TGCAGCGCCAAGACTAGCGGGCCTACCCCCGCTTATTTT. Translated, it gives CSAKTSGPTPAYF.